Presented here are 10 T cell receptor beta chains from one specimen sequenced in a study of OX40 agonist ivuxolimab in advanced cancers. Here immunoSEQ multiplex PCR was the method, and the copy in TCRdb shows in-frame clones only, minus some. The table includes some 100,000 clones, 90% detected once. Sequences were derived from CD4+ or CD8+ T cells sorted from blood, sampled in a trial of the OX40 agonist ivuxolimab. The origin of the receptors is an adult with an advanced solid tumor such as melanoma, head and neck, liver or kidney cancer.

V and J are TRBV20-1 and TRBJ2-3; D call uncertain. The CDR3 runs to 11 residues. Germline V gene lookup returns CDR1 DFQATT and CDR2 SNEGSKA (reference sequence). V was shortened by 3 bases and J by 2 bases, with 3 bases between the two germline ends. The CDR3 DNA follows: TGCAGTGCTAGGCCCACAGATACGCAGTATTTT. Its protein is CSARPTDTQYF.

The V call is TRBV28, the J call TRBJ2-2; a weak D match, TRBD2 (6 bases). The germline V and J ends were trimmed by 6 bases and 11 bases, with 16 bases remaining between them. CDR3 size: 13 residues. Germline CDR1 MDHEN, CDR2 SYDVKM. CDR3 in amino acids: CASSLGTYRELFF. The DNA of the CDR3 is TGTGCCAGCAGCCTCGGGACTTATAGAGAGCTGTTTTTT.

The rearrangement uses TRBV11-2 and TRBJ2-7; possibly TRBD1 for D (6 bases). V shed 1 base and J shed 2 bases, with 15 bases lying between them. The CDR3 length is 16 residues. The germline V gene has CDR1 SGHAT and CDR2 FQNNGV. The CDR3 DNA follows: TGTGCCAGCAGCTTAGCCATTTTGACAGGCACCTACGAGCAGTACTTC. This encodes CASSLAILTGTYEQYF.

The rearrangement links TRBV10-1 to TRBJ1-3; D not resolved. Trimming shortened V by 5 bases and J by 2 bases, and 13 bases separated the two germline ends. Germline CDR1 is WNHNN and CDR2 is SYGVQD (reference sequence). The CDR3 is 15 amino acids. The CDR3 nucleotides are TGCGCCAGCAGTCGGTCGGGCTCACCTGGAAACACCATATATTTT. Translated: CASSRSGSPGNTIYF.

The V gene is TRBV5-1, the J gene TRBJ2-5; 11 nucleotides align to TRBD1. With V trimmed by 5 bases and J by 4 bases, 7 bases remained unmatched. Germline loops: CDR1 SGHRS, CDR2 YFSETQ. The CDR3 length is 15 residues. The CDR3: CASSTGQGERETQYF. The CDR3, as DNA: TGCGCCAGCAGTACGGGACAGGGGGAACGAGAGACCCAGTACTTC.

This clone was recorded only once. The chain recombines TRBV25-1 with TRBJ2-2; D gene uncertain. V lost 3 bases, J lost 0 bases, and 11 bases lay in between. CDR1 is MGHDK, CDR2 SYGVNS, per germline. This CDR3 has 16 residues. The CDR3 DNA reads as TGTGCCAGCAGTGACCGACGGGCTTCGAACACCGGGGAGCTGTTTTTT. Its protein product is CASSDRRASNTGELFF.

The V call is TRBV2, the J call TRBJ1-1, with 8 positions matching TRBD1. The CDR3 runs to 15 residues. Per germline, CDR1 SNHLY and CDR2 FYNNEI. After removal of 7 bases from V and 0 bases from J, the junction contained 7 bases not matched to a gene. CDR3 sequence reads: CASKKGTGMNTEAFF. As DNA, the CDR3 is TGTGCCAGCAAAAAGGGGACAGGAATGAACACTGAAGCTTTCTTT.

The chain uses TRBV11-2 and TRBJ2-7, with a weak D call TRBD2 (7 bases). The germline CDR1 and CDR2 sequences are SGHAT and FQNNGV. The CDR3 runs 16 residues. The V and J ends lost 5 bases and 0 bases respectively, with 17 bases between them. CDR3 sequence: CASSTRGGGSSYEQYF. CDR3 DNA: TGTGCCAGCAGCACAAGGGGGGGAGGGTCCTCCTACGAGCAGTACTTC. Drawing the rest from reference TRBV11-2 and TRBJ2-7, the complete variable domain is EAGVAQSPRYKIIEKRQSVAFWCNPISGHATLYWYQQILGQGPKLLIQFQNNGVVDDSQLPKDRFSAERLKGVDSTLKIQPAKLEDSAVYLCASSTRGGGSSYEQYFGPGTRLTVT.

This clone was observed at least ten times. This chain joins TRBV18 and TRBJ2-1; 7 nucleotides agree with TRBD2. Germline CDR1 KGHSH, CDR2 LQKENI. The CDR3 is 11 amino acids. The V and J ends lost 6 bases and 10 bases, in that order; junction bases with no gene match: 3. CDR3 sequence reads: CASSGGGEQFF. CDR3 nucleotide sequence: TGTGCCAGCTCCGGGGGAGGGGAGCAGTTCTTC.

The chain links TRBV25-1 to TRBJ2-7; 7 bases map to TRBD1. V dropped 8 bases and J dropped 5; count of bases not matched to a gene: 6. The CDR3 runs 12 residues. Germline values: CDR1 MGHDK, CDR2 SYGVNS. This chain's CDR3 is CASRNRGNEQYF. Here the CDR3 DNA reads TGTGCCAGCCGTAACAGGGGCAACGAGCAGTACTTC.